The clone carrying this T cell receptor (beta chain) appeared many times. What it binds is unknown. This sample is drawn from a study of T-cell reconstitution after alpha-beta-depleted transplantation in children. Study observations and caveats: It was newly produced T cells that mostly accounted for T-cell counts and diversity one year after transplant. Surviving recipient T cells and intrathymic progenitors accounted for some patients' high TCRbeta diversity at day 60. Reportedly, roughly two months post-transplant, alpha-beta T cells arose from several hundred expanded graft clones.

A TCRbeta library incorporating unique molecular identifiers was prepared. TCRdb recomputed calls from the PCR reads with MiXCR, one row per CDR3 protein. The data show fewer than 550,000 distinct CDR3 sequences, 10% seen once. Germline V gene lookup returns CDR1 MNHEY and CDR2 SVGAGI. V lost 2 bases to trimming and J lost 3 bases; unmatched junction nucleotides: 15. This CDR3 has 18 amino acids. V and J are TRBV6-5 and TRBJ2-7; 8 positions match TRBD2. The TCR sequence derives from a child aged 2 to 10 with inherited bone marrow failure, due to receive a stem cell transplant. Sequencing was performed on PBMCs, taken before TCRalphabeta/CD19-depleted stem cell transplant. CDR3 coding DNA: TGTGCCAGCAGTTACCCGAAACGAAGGGGACTAGTTAACTACGAGCAGTACTTC. Amino acid sequence: CASSYPKRRGLVNYEQYF.